A selection of T cell receptor beta chains follows, all from one sample in a study of shared clonotypes between healthy human individuals. Only in-frame clones appear in the TCRdb table, and some are missing; sequencing was by immunoSEQ multiplex PCR. Of around 2,100,000 clones listed, about 95% were seen once; the top ten hold 1% to 1.5%. Sequencing input: naive CD8+ T cells sorted from blood. The source of these receptors is a man between 18 and 35 years old in good health. The conserved cysteine and the conserved F or W are not part of the CDR3 here. Each record gives: J gene, V gene, CDR3 length, CDR3 protein.

J gene: TRBJ2-3; V gene: TRBV4-3; CDR3 length: 11; CDR3 protein: ASSQDATDTQY
J gene: TRBJ2-7; V gene: TRBV5-6; CDR3 length: 12; CDR3 protein: ASSLGATEYEQY
J gene: TRBJ2-1; V gene: TRBV27; CDR3 length: 13; CDR3 protein: ASSQGLAGGNEQF
J gene: TRBJ1-1; V gene: TRBV7-8; CDR3 length: 12; CDR3 protein: ASSQGVTNTEAF
J gene: TRBJ2-1; V gene: TRBV7-9; CDR3 length: 13; CDR3 protein: AGSSEGSSYNEQF
J gene: TRBJ2-5; V gene: TRBV4-2; CDR3 length: 12; CDR3 protein: ASSPLGGDETQY
J gene: TRBJ2-2; V gene: TRBV27; CDR3 length: 12; CDR3 protein: ASSSAGPTGELF
J gene: TRBJ1-1; V gene: TRBV15; CDR3 length: 13; CDR3 protein: ATSRRQTMNTEAF
J gene: TRBJ2-7; V gene: TRBV29-1; CDR3 length: 12; CDR3 protein: SVDGDRGRDEQY
J gene: TRBJ2-3; V gene: TRBV27; CDR3 length: 10; CDR3 protein: ASSELRDTQY
J gene: TRBJ2-7; V gene: TRBV2; CDR3 length: 10; CDR3 protein: ASSETPHEQY
J gene: TRBJ2-7; V gene: TRBV27; CDR3 length: 15; CDR3 protein: ASSFLGLSGRNGEQY
J gene: TRBJ1-2; V gene: TRBV2; CDR3 length: 13; CDR3 protein: ASSEGHPTDYGYT
J gene: TRBJ1-4; V gene: TRBV14; CDR3 length: 13; CDR3 protein: ASSPWTGMGEKLF
J gene: TRBJ1-6; V gene: TRBV7-2; CDR3 length: 14; CDR3 protein: ASSSLTASYNSPLH
J gene: TRBJ1-2; V gene: TRBV6-5; CDR3 length: 11; CDR3 protein: ASSPVGDYGYT